The entry that follows covers one T cell receptor (beta chain) sequence. The sample belongs to a study of T cell changes during pregnancy in multiple sclerosis. Sequencing used immunoSEQ multiplex PCR; TCRdb keeps in-frame clones, though not all of them. The table includes roughly 110,000 clones, about 89% detected once. The sequencing here drew on peripheral blood, taken before pregnancy. The sequence came from a female donor with multiple sclerosis, enrolled in a pregnancy study.

The CDR3 spells CATSPPDRMNGNTIYF. The CDR3 nucleotides are TGTGCCACCAGCCCCCCTGACAGGATGAATGGAAACACCATATATTTT. This sequence joins TRBV15 and TRBJ1-3, with D maybe TRBD1 (6 bases). The V and J ends lost 5 bases and 3 bases respectively, with 17 bases between them. There are 16 residues in the CDR3. Looked up from germline, CDR1 is LNHNV and CDR2 is YYDKDF (reference sequence).